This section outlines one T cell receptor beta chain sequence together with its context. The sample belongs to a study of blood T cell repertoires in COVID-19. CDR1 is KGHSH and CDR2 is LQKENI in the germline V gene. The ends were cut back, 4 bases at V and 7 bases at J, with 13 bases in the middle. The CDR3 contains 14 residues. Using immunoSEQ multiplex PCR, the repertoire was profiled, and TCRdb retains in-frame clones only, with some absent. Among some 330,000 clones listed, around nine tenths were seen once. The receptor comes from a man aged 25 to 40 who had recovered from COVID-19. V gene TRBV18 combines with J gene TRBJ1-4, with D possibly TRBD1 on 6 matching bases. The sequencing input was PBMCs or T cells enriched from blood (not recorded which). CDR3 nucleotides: TGTGCCAGCTCACTTCAGGGGACCGGTGAAAAACTGTTTTTT. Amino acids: CASSLQGTGEKLFF.